Listed here are 9 T cell receptor beta chains from one sample, sequenced in a study of OX40 agonist ivuxolimab in advanced cancers. Profiled with immunoSEQ multiplex PCR; TCRdb holds only in-frame clones, not every one. The data hold some 99,000 clones, with roughly 95% observed a single time. The specimen comprised CD4+ or CD8+ T cells sorted from blood, sampled in a trial of the OX40 agonist ivuxolimab. These receptors came from an adult with an advanced solid tumor such as melanoma, head and neck, liver or kidney cancer.

The gene calls are TRBV5-1 and TRBJ2-2; no clear D. The germline CDR1 and CDR2 sequences are SGHRS and YFSETQ. V was clipped by 7 bases and J by 7 bases, with 17 bases between them. The CDR3 runs 14 residues. For the CDR3, the DNA is TGCGCCAGCGGTCCGTTTGTGGGGAACGGGGAGCTGTTTTTT. Translation: CASGPFVGNGELFF.

The rearrangement joins TRBV19 to TRBJ1-3, with 7 bases identical to TRBD1. The CDR3 totals 14 residues. J lost 2 bases, V lost 10 bases, and 8 bases had no gene match. From germline, CDR1 is LNHDA and CDR2 SQIVND (reference sequence). The CDR3 nucleotides read TGTGCCACGGGACAGTCCCATGCTGGAAACACCATATATTTT. It yields the protein CATGQSHAGNTIYF.

V gene TRBV27 combines with J gene TRBJ2-7; the match to TRBD2 covers 11 bases. The CDR3 sequence is 18 residues long. Germline CDR1 reads MNHEY; CDR2 reads SMNVEV (reference sequence). With 4 bases clipped from V and 0 bases from J, the junction kept 11 bases outside the gene matches. The CDR3 sequence is CASSSLTSGVPSSYEQYF. CDR3 in DNA: TGTGCCAGCAGTTCGCTGACTAGCGGGGTTCCCTCCTCCTACGAGCAGTACTTC.

J is TRBJ1-1 and V is TRBV6-5; TRBD1 matches 12 bases. The V segment lost 7 bases and the J segment 3 bases; nucleotides outside the gene matches: 6. Germline-derived CDR1 and CDR2 are MNHEY and SVGAGI. The length of the CDR3 is 15 residues. The CDR3 sequence: CASTRDRGHDTEAFF. For the CDR3, the DNA is TGTGCCAGCACCCGGGACAGGGGGCATGACACTGAAGCTTTCTTT.

The V gene is TRBV10-3, the J gene TRBJ1-1, with TRBD1 identical over 7 bases. The CDR3 is 12 amino acids. The ends lost 10 bases at V and 5 bases at J; junction bases unmatched: 7. Looked up from germline, CDR1 is ENHRY and CDR2 is SYGVKD. CDR3 sequence: CASTTGRTEAFF. CDR3 DNA sequence: TGTGCCAGTACGACAGGGAGGACTGAAGCTTTCTTT.

The chain recombines TRBV10-3 with TRBJ1-1, with D unresolved. CDR3 length: 13 residues. V was cut by 6 bases and J by 0 bases, with 8 bases left in between. The germline V gene encodes CDR1 ENHRY and CDR2 SYGVKD. The CDR3 sequence is CAISPGVNTEAFF. The CDR3 coding sequence is TGTGCCATCAGCCCGGGAGTGAACACTGAAGCTTTCTTT.

The rearrangement joins TRBV6-1 to TRBJ2-7, with D unresolved. Germline assignment: CDR1 MNHNS and CDR2 SASEGT. The V gene lost 4 bases and the J gene lost 2 bases, with 3 bases spanning the gap. The CDR3 contains 11 residues. The CDR3 sequence is CASSAPYEQYF. The CDR3 DNA reads TGTGCCAGCAGTGCCCCCTACGAGCAGTACTTC.

The chain links TRBV5-1 to TRBJ1-1; 10 positions agree with TRBD1. CDR1 is SGHRS, CDR2 YFSETQ, per germline. The CDR3 contains 17 residues. The trim removed 2 bases at V and 1 base at J, leaving 8 bases unmatched. CDR3 bases: TGCGCCAGCAGCTTCACCGGGACAGGGGTGTGGAACACTGAAGCTTTCTTT. The encoded protein is CASSFTGTGVWNTEAFF.

The V call is TRBV9, the J call TRBJ2-7, with D possibly matching TRBD1 (6 bases). Germline V CDR1 and CDR2: SGDLS, YYNGEE. Trimming removed 3 bases at V and 3 bases at J, with 16 bases between. The CDR3 totals 15 residues. This CDR3 reads CASSAYGDTDYEQYF. CDR3 DNA sequence: TGTGCCAGCAGCGCCTACGGGGACACGGACTACGAGCAGTACTTC.